The clone carrying this T cell receptor (beta chain) was picked up a small number of times. Its antigen is currently unknown. This record comes from a study of T cell repertoires in cytomegalovirus infection. Whole-study findings and limits: Of the TCR beta families, the public ones yielded a cumulative frequency that identified carriers of CMV plus the relevant HLA. The response measured ex vivo was dominated by TCR beta clonotypes (HLA-C-restricted and CMV-specific).

Using its own MiXCR run on the reads, TCRdb lists one record per CDR3 protein. The sample yields approximately 590,000 distinct CDR3 sequences, approximately 40% seen once. Germline CDR1 SEHNR, CDR2 FQNEAQ (reference sequence). V was shortened by 1 base and J by 4 bases, with 8 bases between the two germline ends. This CDR3 contains 13 residues. The genes are TRBV7-9 and TRBJ2-7; D gene uncertain. Specimen: cultured PBMCs, collected from culture after CMV antigen stimulation. This sequence was found in a human donor in good health (CMV status not recorded). Some clones in this sample may be carry-over from other donors' samples. The CDR3 spells CASSLGAEYEQYF. CDR3 sequence (DNA): TGTGCCAGCAGCTTAGGGGCCGAGTACGAGCAGTACTTC.